This TCR beta chain emerged from a study of T cell repertoires in ileal Crohn's disease. Overall study context: Surgery for a complication: stricturing in about 61%, penetrating in approximately 39%. Regarding the study as a whole: Every patient over 26.8% clonality showed endoscopic recurrence. Compared with non-smokers, active smokers at surgery showed more clonal expansions.

The length of the CDR3 is 12 residues. V lost 0 bases to trimming and J lost 12 bases; unmatched junction nucleotides: 2. CDR1 and CDR2 from the germline V gene are SGHAT and FQNNGV. Per sample, roughly 530 nanograms of biopsy DNA were TCRB immunosequenced. Assay used: immunoSEQ multiplex PCR; TCRdb lists only in-frame clones, some missing. The sample records over 4,500 clones, around 75% being singletons. With respect to this clone: Antigen: not known.

The chain couples TRBV11-2 to TRBJ2-1; the match to TRBD1 covers 7 bases. The receptor was isolated from an adult with Crohn's disease. Sample: ileal tissue. CDR3 sequence: CASSLDRQGQFF. The CDR3 bases are TGTGCCAGCAGCTTAGATAGACAGGGGCAGTTCTTC.